This TCR beta chain originates from a study of cytomegalovirus exposure and HLA in healthy donors. CDR1 and CDR2 (germline): MNHNS, SASEGT. V lost 7 bases and J 3 bases, leaving 19 bases between the germline ends. The CDR3 loop spans 15 amino acids. Produced via immunoSEQ multiplex PCR; TCRdb's table is partial and in-frame only. Here the sample spans over 200,000 clones, 88% being singletons. Sequenced material: PBMCs. The receptor was derived from a woman under 30 in good health and CMV-seronegative. The J gene is TRBJ2-7, the V gene TRBV6-1; no clear D gene. This chain's CDR3 is CASTNPSGLGYEQYF. The DNA of the CDR3 is TGTGCCAGCACCAACCCCTCCGGGTTGGGCTACGAGCAGTACTTC.